Each of the 23 T cell receptor beta chains below was sequenced from the same sample in a study of T cell changes during pregnancy in multiple sclerosis. TCRdb's copy holds only in-frame clones and misses some; the assay was immunoSEQ multiplex PCR. The data contain some 74,000 clones, approximately 92% of them seen just once; the ten biggest clones take up approximately 3.3%. This specimen was peripheral blood, taken after pregnancy. Receptors originate from a female donor in good health, enrolled as a control in a pregnancy study.

The chain links TRBV29-1 to TRBJ1-4; no clear D. V lost 7 bases, J lost 8 bases, and 14 bases lay in between. Germline V gives CDR1 SQVTM, CDR2 ANQGSEA. The CDR3 length is 12 residues. CDR3 in DNA: TGCAGCGGTGTTATTGGAGGGGAAAAACTGTTTTTT. It encodes CSGVIGGEKLFF.

This rearrangement joins TRBV27 to TRBJ1-1; the match to TRBD1 covers 10 bases. With 3 bases clipped from V and 4 bases from J, the junction kept 2 bases outside the gene matches. Germline V CDR1 and CDR2: MNHEY, SMNVEV (reference sequence). The CDR3 has 14 amino acids. The CDR3: CASSFRDRGTEAFF. The DNA of the CDR3 is TGTGCCAGCAGTTTCCGGGACAGGGGCACTGAAGCTTTCTTT.

The chain combines TRBV7-3 with TRBJ2-7; TRBD2 aligns across 7 bases. Per germline, CDR1 SGHTA and CDR2 FQGTGA. Trimming at V came to 0 bases and at J to 2 bases, leaving 4 bases not matched to a gene. This CDR3 has 15 amino acids. The chain's CDR3 is CASSLTGGETYEQYF. CDR3 bases: TGTGCCAGCAGCTTAACGGGGGGGGAAACCTACGAGCAGTACTTC.

The chain has TRBV19 and TRBJ2-7; 9 nucleotides align to TRBD1. V dropped 3 bases and J dropped 2; count of bases not matched to a gene: 5. From germline, CDR1 is LNHDA and CDR2 SQIVND (reference sequence). The CDR3 contains 15 residues. The chain's CDR3 is CASSIRTGAPYEQYF. The CDR3 region has the DNA TGTGCCAGTAGTATCCGGACAGGGGCCCCCTACGAGCAGTACTTC. The entire variable domain, with the rest obtained from reference TRBV19 and TRBJ2-7, is as follows: DGGITQSPKYLFRKEGQNVTLSCEQNLNHDAMYWYRQDPGQGLRLIYYSQIVNDFQKGDIAEGYSVSREKKESFPLTVTSAQKNPTAFYLCASSIRTGAPYEQYFGPGTRLTVT.

The V gene is TRBV27, the J gene TRBJ1-3; the D gene is possibly TRBD1 (6 bases). CDR3 size: 14 residues. The V end lost 6 bases, the J end lost 4 bases, and 13 bases lay between the germline ends. Germline lookup yields CDR1 MNHEY and CDR2 SMNVEV (reference sequence). The CDR3 DNA sequence: TGTGCCAGCAGGAATCCAGGGGTAGGAAACACCATATATTTT. Its protein is CASRNPGVGNTIYF.

The J gene is TRBJ1-6, the V gene TRBV19, with 7 positions matching TRBD1. Germline V gene sequence: CDR1 LNHDA, CDR2 SQIVND (reference sequence). This CDR3 contains 15 residues. Germline trimming cut 7 bases from V and 7 bases from J; bases unmatched to any gene: 10. The CDR3 bases are TGTGCCAGTACCGAAGGGCCGACAGGGAATTCACCCCTCCACTTT. Translation gives CASTEGPTGNSPLHF. Full variable domain (missing parts from reference TRBV19 and TRBJ1-6): DGGITQSPKYLFRKEGQNVTLSCEQNLNHDAMYWYRQDPGQGLRLIYYSQIVNDFQKGDIAEGYSVSREKKESFPLTVTSAQKNPTAFYLCASTEGPTGNSPLHFGNGTRLTVT.

V and J are TRBV29-1 and TRBJ2-1; D is possibly TRBD2 (5 bases). This CDR3 has 13 residues. Germline assignment: CDR1 SQVTM and CDR2 ANQGSEA. Trimming cost V 5 bases and J 3 bases, with 11 bases left between them. The CDR3 reads CSVRHGDYNEQFF. The CDR3 DNA sequence: TGCAGCGTTCGTCACGGGGACTACAATGAGCAGTTCTTC.

The chain uses TRBV27 and TRBJ2-5, with a possible D match to TRBD1 (6 bases). There are 15 residues in the CDR3. With 5 bases removed from V and 4 bases from J, the gap between germline ends came to 17 bases. Per germline, CDR1 MNHEY and CDR2 SMNVEV (reference sequence). DNA for the CDR3: TGTGCCAGCAGTCCCTCAAGGGGGTCTCGAGAGACCCAGTACTTC. This translates into CASSPSRGSRETQYF.

The chain recombines TRBV9 with TRBJ2-7, with D perhaps TRBD2 (7 bases). V lost 4 bases and J lost 5, with 16 bases in between. Germline V gene sequence: CDR1 SGDLS, CDR2 YYNGEE. This CDR3 comprises 14 residues. Here the CDR3 DNA reads TGTGCCAGCAGCAGGGGGAGGGCCGCCAACGAGCAGTACTTC. Encoded protein: CASSRGRAANEQYF.

The chain couples TRBV15 to TRBJ2-1; no firm D call. CDR1 and CDR2 (germline): LNHNV, YYDKDF (reference sequence). The length of the CDR3 is 16 residues. V was pared by 1 base and J by 0 bases, with 10 bases between. DNA for the CDR3: TGTGCCACCAGCAGAGGGCGGCTAAGCTCCTACAATGAGCAGTTCTTC. Amino acid sequence: CATSRGRLSSYNEQFF.

The genes are TRBV4-1 and TRBJ1-2; weak D call: TRBD1 (5 bases). Trimming took 0 bases from V and 3 from J, leaving 11 bases between them. Germline values: CDR1 MGHRA, CDR2 YSYEKL. The CDR3 totals 15 residues. The CDR3, as DNA: TGCGCCAGCAGCCAAGAGGTCCAGGGATACTATGGCTACACCTTC. Encoded protein: CASSQEVQGYYGYTF.

The chain carries TRBV28 and TRBJ2-7; 8 bases are shared with TRBD1. Germline V gene sequence: CDR1 MDHEN, CDR2 SYDVKM. Trimming took 6 bases from V and 1 from J; bases not matched to a gene: 5. The CDR3 has 14 residues. The CDR3 region has the DNA TGTGCCAGCAGATATACAGGGGGTTCCTACGAGCAGTACTTC. This codes for CASRYTGGSYEQYF.

This clone was seen once. The V call is TRBV28, the J call TRBJ1-1; D is possibly TRBD1 (6 bases). CDR3 length equals 13 residues. Between the trimmed V and J ends, which lost 4 bases and 0 bases, there was a span of 6 bases. CDR1 MDHEN and CDR2 SYDVKM come from the germline V gene. CDR3 in amino acids: CASSSGVNTEAFF. The CDR3 DNA sequence: TGTGCCAGCAGTTCAGGGGTGAACACTGAAGCTTTCTTT. The whole variable domain, filled in from reference TRBV28 and TRBJ1-1, reads DVKVTQSSRYLVKRTGEKVFLECVQDMDHENMFWYRQDPGLGLRLIYFSYDVKMKEKGDIPEGYSVSREKKERFSLILESASTNQTSMYLCASSSGVNTEAFFGQGTRLTVV.

V is TRBV11-2 and J is TRBJ2-7; tentative D call: TRBD1 (6 bases). This CDR3 is built from 11 residues. Trimming took 4 bases from V and 6 from J, leaving 7 bases between them. The V gene's germline CDR1 is SGHAT and CDR2 FQNNGV. This chain's CDR3 is CASSSGAEQYF. The CDR3 DNA is TGTGCCAGCAGCTCAGGGGCCGAGCAGTACTTC.

The chain is built from TRBV28 and TRBJ1-2; tentatively, D is TRBD1 (5 bases). CDR1 and CDR2 from the germline V gene are MDHEN and SYDVKM. This CDR3 has 12 amino acids. The germline V and J ends were trimmed by 5 bases and 6 bases, with 10 bases remaining between them. For the CDR3, the DNA is TGTGCCAGCAGTCCGGACATACATGGCTACACCTTC. Translating gives CASSPDIHGYTF.

The rearrangement links TRBV4-3 to TRBJ1-2; D might be TRBD1 (5 bases). CDR3 length equals 15 residues. The V gene's germline CDR1 is LGHNA and CDR2 YSLEER. Trimming left V 0 bases short and J 0 bases short, with 8 bases between. The CDR3 DNA follows: TGCGCCAGCAGCCAAGATCAAGGGGCTAACTATGGCTACACCTTC. Translating gives CASSQDQGANYGYTF.

The V and J genes are TRBV5-1 and TRBJ2-5; 9 bases are a match to TRBD1. Germline V gives CDR1 SGHRS, CDR2 YFSETQ. V shed 4 bases, J shed 4 bases, and the junction held 5 bases outside the gene matches. CDR3 length: 14 amino acids. The CDR3 DNA sequence: TGCGCCAGCAGCCGGGACAGGGAGGTAGAGACCCAGTACTTC. This codes for CASSRDREVETQYF.

The chain recombines TRBV4-3 with TRBJ2-3, with 9 bases aligning to TRBD2. Looked up from germline, CDR1 is LGHNA and CDR2 is YSLEER. Germline trimming cut 0 bases from V and 3 bases from J; bases unmatched to any gene: 4. CDR3 size: 16 residues. Written as DNA, the CDR3 is TGCGCCAGCAGCCAAGAGTACCTAGCGGGAACAGATACGCAGTATTTT. It yields the protein CASSQEYLAGTDTQYF.

The V and J genes are TRBV4-1 and TRBJ1-6; TRBD1 might be the D (5 bases). This CDR3 contains 20 residues. Germline CDR1 MGHRA, CDR2 YSYEKL. Between the trimmed V and J ends, which lost 5 bases and 0 bases, there was a span of 23 bases. As DNA, the CDR3 is TGCGCCAGCAGCTCCCTCCCCAATCCCGGGGGGAGCTCCTATAATTCACCCCTCCACTTT. Protein product: CASSSLPNPGGSSYNSPLHF.

The chain combines TRBV5-1 with TRBJ2-3; 12 bases are a match to TRBD2. J lost 2 bases, V lost 7 bases, and 8 bases had no gene match. Germline CDR1 SGHRS, CDR2 YFSETQ. This CDR3 spans 16 amino acids. The chain's CDR3 is CASGRLAGAFTDTQYF. CDR3 DNA: TGCGCCAGCGGTCGACTAGCGGGGGCCTTCACAGATACGCAGTATTTT.

The genes are TRBV7-2 and TRBJ2-1; 10 positions agree with TRBD2. The CDR3 runs 15 residues. The junction had 1 base not matched to a gene; V was cut back by 1 base and J by 4 bases. The germline gives CDR1 SGHTA, CDR2 FQGNSA. CDR3 amino acids: CASSLELAGYNEQFF. CDR3 in DNA: TGTGCCAGCAGCTTAGAACTAGCGGGGTACAATGAGCAGTTCTTC.

The chain combines TRBV10-1 with TRBJ2-7; 9 bases match TRBD2. The CDR3 is 16 residues long. Germline V gives CDR1 WNHNN, CDR2 SYGVQD (reference sequence). The V and J ends lost 0 bases and 3 bases, in that order; junction bases with no gene match: 6. This CDR3 reads CASSESASGENYEQYF. CDR3 nucleotide sequence: TGCGCCAGCAGTGAGTCTGCTAGCGGGGAAAACTACGAGCAGTACTTC.

The V gene is TRBV7-2, the J gene TRBJ1-2; 8 nucleotides agree with TRBD1. The CDR3 consists of 20 residues. In germline, CDR1 is SGHTA, CDR2 FQGNSA. The junction had 15 bases not matched to a gene; V was cut back by 0 bases and J by 0 bases. The CDR3 DNA follows: TGTGCCAGCAGCTTAGCGACAGGACAGGGAGCCCACCCTGCTAACTATGGCTACACCTTC. Amino acids: CASSLATGQGAHPANYGYTF.